The sample holds a few counts of the clone carrying this T cell receptor beta chain. TCRdb reanalysed the RT-PCR reads using MiXCR and keeps one entry per CDR3 protein. Of roughly 880,000 distinct CDR3 sequences listed, approximately 19% are singletons. The record originates from a study of patients and donors after allogeneic stem cell transplantation. The CDR3 has 14 residues. V trimming: 4 bases; J trimming: 5 bases; junction bases outside the gene matches: 3. Germline V CDR1 and CDR2: LGHDT, YNNKEL (reference sequence). The chain is built from TRBV3-1 and TRBJ2-3, with TRBD2 matching 10 bases. Sequencing was carried out using blood, either unsorted or a sorted T cell fraction (not recorded which). This clonotype was obtained from a human donor who was either an allogeneic HSCT recipient or a stem cell or donor lymphocyte infusion donor (not recorded which). It is not recorded whose cells these are; they may come from a transplant donor. The CDR3 spells CASSRAGGGDTQYF. For the CDR3, the DNA is TGTGCCAGCAGCCGAGCGGGGGGGGGAGATACGCAGTATTTT.